The clone carrying this T cell receptor beta chain has only a few counts. The sample holds other DNA sequences that translate to the same CDR3. Germline CDR1 is SGHRS and CDR2 is YFSETQ. V lost 3 bases to trimming and J lost 1 base, with 7 bases between them. This CDR3 has 13 residues. Per the original data handling: Amplification with reference gene primers provided the estimates of nucleated cell counts. Produced via immunoSEQ multiplex PCR; TCRdb's table is partial and in-frame only. V, J and clone size are those of that table, while D and trimming were read from the DNA. This table has a few hundred thousand clones, 80% to 90% appearing once. This sample was included in a study of blood T cell repertoires in COVID-19. Study-wide background: Samples of COVID-19 (acute and convalescent) were obtained from the United States, Italy and Spain. T cells, B-cell-depleted T cells, or PBMCs supplied cDNA or gDNA.

Source material: peripheral blood. This sequence was found in a woman aged 70-85 years with acute or convalescent COVID-19. J is TRBJ1-1 and V is TRBV5-1; weak D call: TRBD1 (6 bases). CDR3 DNA: TGCGCCAGCAGCTCGGGACAGAACACTGAAGCTTTCTTT. Amino acid sequence: CASSSGQNTEAFF.